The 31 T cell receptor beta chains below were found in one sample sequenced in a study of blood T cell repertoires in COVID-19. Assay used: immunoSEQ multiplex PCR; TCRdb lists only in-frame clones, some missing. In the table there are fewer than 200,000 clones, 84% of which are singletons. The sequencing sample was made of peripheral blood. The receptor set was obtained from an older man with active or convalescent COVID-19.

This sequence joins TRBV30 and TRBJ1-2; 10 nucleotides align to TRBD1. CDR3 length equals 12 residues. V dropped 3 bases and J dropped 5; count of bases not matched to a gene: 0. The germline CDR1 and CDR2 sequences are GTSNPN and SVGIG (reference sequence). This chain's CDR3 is CAWRDRGYGYTF. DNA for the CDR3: TGTGCCTGGAGGGACAGGGGGTATGGCTACACCTTC.

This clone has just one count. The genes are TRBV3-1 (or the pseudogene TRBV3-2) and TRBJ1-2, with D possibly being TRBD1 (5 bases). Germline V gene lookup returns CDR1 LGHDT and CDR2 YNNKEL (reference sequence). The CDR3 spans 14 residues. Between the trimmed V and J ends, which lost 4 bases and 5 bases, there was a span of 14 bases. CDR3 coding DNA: TGTGCCAGCAGCCTCCAGGGCAGAGATTATGGCTACACCTTC. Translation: CASSLQGRDYGYTF.

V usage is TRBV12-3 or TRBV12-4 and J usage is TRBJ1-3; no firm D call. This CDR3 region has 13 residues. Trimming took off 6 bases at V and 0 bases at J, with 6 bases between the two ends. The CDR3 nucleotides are TGTGCCAGCAGCCCCTCCTCTGGAAACACCATATATTTT. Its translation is CASSPSSGNTIYF.

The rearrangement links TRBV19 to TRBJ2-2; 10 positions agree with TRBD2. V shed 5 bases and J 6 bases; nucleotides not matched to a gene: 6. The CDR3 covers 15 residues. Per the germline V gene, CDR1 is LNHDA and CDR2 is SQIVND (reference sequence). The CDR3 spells CASSQRLAGSGELFF. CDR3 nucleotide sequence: TGTGCCAGTAGTCAGAGACTAGCGGGTTCCGGGGAGCTGTTTTTT. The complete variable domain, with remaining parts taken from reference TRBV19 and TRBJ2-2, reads DGGITQSPKYLFRKEGQNVTLSCEQNLNHDAMYWYRQDPGQGLRLIYYSQIVNDFQKGDIAEGYSVSREKKESFPLTVTSAQKNPTAFYLCASSQRLAGSGELFFGEGSRLTVL.

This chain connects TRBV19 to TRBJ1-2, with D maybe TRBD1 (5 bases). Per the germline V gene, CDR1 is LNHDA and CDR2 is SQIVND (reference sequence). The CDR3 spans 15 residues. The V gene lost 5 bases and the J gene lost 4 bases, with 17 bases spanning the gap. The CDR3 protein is CASSEGPTTSYGYTF. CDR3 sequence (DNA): TGTGCCAGTAGTGAGGGACCGACGACTAGCTATGGCTACACCTTC. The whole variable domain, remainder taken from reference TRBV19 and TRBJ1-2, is DGGITQSPKYLFRKEGQNVTLSCEQNLNHDAMYWYRQDPGQGLRLIYYSQIVNDFQKGDIAEGYSVSREKKESFPLTVTSAQKNPTAFYLCASSEGPTTSYGYTFGSGTRLTVV.

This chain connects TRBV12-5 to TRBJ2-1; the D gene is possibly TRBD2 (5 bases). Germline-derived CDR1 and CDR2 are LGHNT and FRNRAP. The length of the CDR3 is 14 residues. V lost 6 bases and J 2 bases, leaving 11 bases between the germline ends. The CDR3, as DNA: TGTGCTAGTGGCGGGGTCTGGCCCTACAATGAGCAGTTCTTC. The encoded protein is CASGGVWPYNEQFF.

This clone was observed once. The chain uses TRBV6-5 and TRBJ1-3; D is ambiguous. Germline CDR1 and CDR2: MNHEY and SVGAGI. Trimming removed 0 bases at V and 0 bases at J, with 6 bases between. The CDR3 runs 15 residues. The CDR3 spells CASSYSAASGNTIYF. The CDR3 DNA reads TGTGCCAGCAGTTACTCCGCGGCCTCTGGAAACACCATATATTTT.

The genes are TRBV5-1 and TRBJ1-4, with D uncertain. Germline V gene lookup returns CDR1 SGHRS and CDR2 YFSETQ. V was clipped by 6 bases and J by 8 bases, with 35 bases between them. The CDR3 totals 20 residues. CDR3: CASKRALTVPQEDIIEKLFF. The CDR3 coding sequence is TGCGCCAGCAAAAGGGCCTTGACGGTCCCCCAGGAGGATATTATAGAAAAACTGTTTTTT.

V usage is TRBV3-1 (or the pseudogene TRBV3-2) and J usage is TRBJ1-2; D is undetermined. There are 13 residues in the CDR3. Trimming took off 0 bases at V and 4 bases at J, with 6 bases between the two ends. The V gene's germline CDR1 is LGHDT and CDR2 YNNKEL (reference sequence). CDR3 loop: CASSQELSYGYTF. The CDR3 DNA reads TGTGCCAGCAGCCAAGAGTTGAGCTATGGCTACACCTTC.

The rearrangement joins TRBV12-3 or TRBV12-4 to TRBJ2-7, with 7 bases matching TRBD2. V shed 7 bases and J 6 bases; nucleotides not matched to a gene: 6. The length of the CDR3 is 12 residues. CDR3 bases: TGTGCCAGCAAAGGGGAGGGAGTCGAGCAGTACTTC. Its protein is CASKGEGVEQYF.

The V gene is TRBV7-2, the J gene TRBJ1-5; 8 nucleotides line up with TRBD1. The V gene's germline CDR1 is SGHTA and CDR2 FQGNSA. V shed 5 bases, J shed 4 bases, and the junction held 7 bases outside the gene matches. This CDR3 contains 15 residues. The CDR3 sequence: CASSPRTGWNQPQHF. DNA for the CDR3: TGTGCCAGCAGCCCACGGACAGGGTGGAATCAGCCCCAGCATTTT. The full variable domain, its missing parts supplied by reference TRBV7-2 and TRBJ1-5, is GAGVSQSPSNKVTEKGKDVELRCDPISGHTALYWYRQSLGQGLEFLIYFQGNSAPDKSGLPSDRFSAERTGGSVSTLTIQRTQQEDSAVYLCASSPRTGWNQPQHFGDGTRLSIL.

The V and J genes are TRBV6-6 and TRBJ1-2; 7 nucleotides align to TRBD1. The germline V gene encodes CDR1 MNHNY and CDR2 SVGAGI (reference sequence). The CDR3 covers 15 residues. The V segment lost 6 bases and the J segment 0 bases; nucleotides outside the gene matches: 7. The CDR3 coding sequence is TGTGCCAGCAGGCCTCTGGGGACAGCTAACTATGGCTACACCTTC. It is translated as CASRPLGTANYGYTF.

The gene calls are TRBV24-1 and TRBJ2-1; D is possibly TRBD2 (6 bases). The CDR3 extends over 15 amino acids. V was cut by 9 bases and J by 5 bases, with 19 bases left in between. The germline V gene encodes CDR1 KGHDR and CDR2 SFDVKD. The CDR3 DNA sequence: TGTGCCACCGCCCAAGGGACTGGGCGGGACAATGAGCAGTTCTTC. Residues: CATAQGTGRDNEQFF.

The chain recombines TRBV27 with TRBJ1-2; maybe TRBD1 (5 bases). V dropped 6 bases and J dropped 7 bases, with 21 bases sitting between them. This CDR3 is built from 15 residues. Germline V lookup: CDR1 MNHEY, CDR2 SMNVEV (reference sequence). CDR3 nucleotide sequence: TGTGCCAGCAGCTCCTATCAGGGCAGGGTTAGTGGCTACACCTTC. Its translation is CASSSYQGRVSGYTF.

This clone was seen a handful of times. This CDR3 is CASSLPRLAGSAYEQYF. For the CDR3, the DNA is TGTGCCAGCAGTTTACCCCGACTAGCGGGGTCCGCCTACGAGCAGTACTTC. The V gene is TRBV28, the J gene TRBJ2-7; 11 bases map to TRBD2. CDR3 length: 17 amino acids. Trimming cost V 2 bases and J 2 bases; bases outside gene matches: 8. Germline V gene sequence: CDR1 MDHEN, CDR2 SYDVKM.

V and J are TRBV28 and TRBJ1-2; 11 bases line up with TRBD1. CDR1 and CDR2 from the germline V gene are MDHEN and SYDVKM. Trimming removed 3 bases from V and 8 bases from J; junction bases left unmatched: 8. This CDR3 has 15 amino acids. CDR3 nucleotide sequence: TGTGCCAGCAGTTTGCGGACAGGGGGCGCAGGGGGCTACACCTTC. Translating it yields CASSLRTGGAGGYTF.

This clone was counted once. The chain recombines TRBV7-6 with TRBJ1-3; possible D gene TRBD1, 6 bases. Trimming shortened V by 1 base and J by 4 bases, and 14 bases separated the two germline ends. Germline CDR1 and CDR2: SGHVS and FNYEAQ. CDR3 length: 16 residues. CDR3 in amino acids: CASSLGAPGAGNTIYF. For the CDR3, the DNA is TGTGCCAGCAGCTTAGGGGCGCCAGGGGCCGGAAACACCATATATTTT.

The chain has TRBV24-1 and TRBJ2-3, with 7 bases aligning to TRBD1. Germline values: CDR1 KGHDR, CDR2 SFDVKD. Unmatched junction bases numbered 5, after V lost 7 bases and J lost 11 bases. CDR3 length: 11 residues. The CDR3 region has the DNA TGTGCCACCAGCAAAGGGGACAGGCAGTATTTT. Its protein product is CATSKGDRQYF.

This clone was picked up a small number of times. The DNA of the CDR3 is TGTGCCAGCAGCTTCGGTACCACCGGGGAGCTGTTTTTT. Protein sequence: CASSFGTTGELFF. The rearrangement links TRBV11-3 to TRBJ2-2, with D unclear. Germline CDR1 is SGHNT and CDR2 is YENEEA. The V end was cut by 3 bases, the J end by 4 bases, with 6 bases between. The CDR3 has 13 residues.

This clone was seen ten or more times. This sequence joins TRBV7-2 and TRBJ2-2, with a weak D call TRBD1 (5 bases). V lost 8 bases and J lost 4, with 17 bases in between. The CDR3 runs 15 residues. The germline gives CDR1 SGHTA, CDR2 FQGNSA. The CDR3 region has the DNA TGTGCCAGCGCCGCCCTTTCTAGGGGCACCGGGGAGCTGTTTTTT. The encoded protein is CASAALSRGTGELFF.

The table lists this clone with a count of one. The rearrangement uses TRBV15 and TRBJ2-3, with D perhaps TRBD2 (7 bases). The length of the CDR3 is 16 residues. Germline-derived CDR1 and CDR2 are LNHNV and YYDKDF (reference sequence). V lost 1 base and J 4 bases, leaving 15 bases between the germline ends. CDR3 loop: CATSRGNQGRADTQYF. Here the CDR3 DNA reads TGTGCCACCAGCAGAGGGAATCAGGGGAGGGCAGATACGCAGTATTTT. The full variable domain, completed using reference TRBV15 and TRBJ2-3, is DAMVIQNPRYQVTQFGKPVTLSCSQTLNHNVMYWYQQKSSQAPKLLFHYYDKDFNNEADTPDNFQSRRPNTSFCFLDIRSPGLGDTAMYLCATSRGNQGRADTQYFGPGTRLTVL.

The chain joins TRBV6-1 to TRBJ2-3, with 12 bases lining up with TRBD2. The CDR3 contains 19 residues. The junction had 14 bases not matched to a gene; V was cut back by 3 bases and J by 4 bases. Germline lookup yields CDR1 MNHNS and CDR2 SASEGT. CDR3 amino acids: CASSDGLTSGSFASDTQYF. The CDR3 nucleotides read TGTGCCAGCAGTGACGGGCTGACTAGCGGGAGTTTTGCGTCAGATACGCAGTATTTT.

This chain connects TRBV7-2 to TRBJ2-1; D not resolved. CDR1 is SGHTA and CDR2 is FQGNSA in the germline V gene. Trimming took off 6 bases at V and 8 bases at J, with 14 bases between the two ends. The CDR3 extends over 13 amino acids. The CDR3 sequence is CASSPNMSDEQFF. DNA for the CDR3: TGTGCCAGCAGTCCAAATATGAGCGATGAGCAGTTCTTC.

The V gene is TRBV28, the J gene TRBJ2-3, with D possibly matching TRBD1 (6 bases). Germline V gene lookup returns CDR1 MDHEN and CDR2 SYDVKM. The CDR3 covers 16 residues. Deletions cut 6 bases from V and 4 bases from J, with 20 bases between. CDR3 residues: CASRPEAGVYADTQYF. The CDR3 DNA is TGTGCCAGCAGACCCGAGGCAGGGGTTTACGCAGATACGCAGTATTTT.

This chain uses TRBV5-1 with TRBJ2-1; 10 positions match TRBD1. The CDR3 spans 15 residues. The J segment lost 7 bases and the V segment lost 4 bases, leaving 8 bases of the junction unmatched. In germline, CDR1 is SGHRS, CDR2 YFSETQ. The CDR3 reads CASSLGTGEWNEQFF. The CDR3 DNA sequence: TGCGCCAGCAGCCTCGGGACAGGGGAGTGGAATGAGCAGTTCTTC.

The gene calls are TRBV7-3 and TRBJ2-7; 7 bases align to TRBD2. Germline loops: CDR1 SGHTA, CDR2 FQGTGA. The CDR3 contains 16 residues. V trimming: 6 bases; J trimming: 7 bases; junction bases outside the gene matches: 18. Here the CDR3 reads CASSPQEAGNLGEQYF. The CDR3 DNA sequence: TGTGCCAGCAGTCCCCAGGAAGCGGGAAACCTGGGGGAGCAGTACTTC.

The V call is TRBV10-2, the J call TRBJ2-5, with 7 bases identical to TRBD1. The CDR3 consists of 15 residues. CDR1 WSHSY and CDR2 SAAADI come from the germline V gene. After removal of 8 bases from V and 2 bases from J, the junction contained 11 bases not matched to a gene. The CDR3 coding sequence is TGCGCCAGCGGGGAGACAGGGCGGAGGCAAGAGACCCAGTACTTC. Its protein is CASGETGRRQETQYF.

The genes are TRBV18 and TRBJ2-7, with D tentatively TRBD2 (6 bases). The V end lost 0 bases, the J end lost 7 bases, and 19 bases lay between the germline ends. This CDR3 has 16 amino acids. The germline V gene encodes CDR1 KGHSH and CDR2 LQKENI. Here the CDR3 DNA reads TGTGCCAGCTCACCACCGGTTTGGACCGGAGGAGGGGAGCAGTACTTC. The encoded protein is CASSPPVWTGGGEQYF.

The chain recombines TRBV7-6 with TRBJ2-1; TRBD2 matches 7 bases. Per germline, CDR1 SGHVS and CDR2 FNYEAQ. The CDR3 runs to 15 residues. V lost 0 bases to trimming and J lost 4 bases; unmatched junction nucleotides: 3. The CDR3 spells CASSLAGGPYNEQFF. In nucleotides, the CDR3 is TGTGCCAGCAGCTTAGCGGGAGGGCCGTACAATGAGCAGTTCTTC.

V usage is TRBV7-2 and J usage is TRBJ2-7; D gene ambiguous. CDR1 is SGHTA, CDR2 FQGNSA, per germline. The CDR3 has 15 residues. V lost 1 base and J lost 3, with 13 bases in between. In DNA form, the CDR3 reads TGTGCCAGCAGCTTAGGTGCTCAGGTTTACTACGAGCAGTACTTC. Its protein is CASSLGAQVYYEQYF. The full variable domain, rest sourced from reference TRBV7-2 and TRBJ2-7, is GAGVSQSPSNKVTEKGKDVELRCDPISGHTALYWYRQSLGQGLEFLIYFQGNSAPDKSGLPSDRFSAERTGGSVSTLTIQRTQQEDSAVYLCASSLGAQVYYEQYFGPGTRLTVT.

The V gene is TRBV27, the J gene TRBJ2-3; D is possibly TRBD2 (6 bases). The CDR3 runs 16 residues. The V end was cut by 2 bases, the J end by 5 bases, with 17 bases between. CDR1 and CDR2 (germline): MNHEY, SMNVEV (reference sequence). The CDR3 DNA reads TGTGCCAGCAGTTTAAGGAGGGCTACCCGTGTAGATACGCAGTATTTT. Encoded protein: CASSLRRATRVDTQYF.